One and the same sample provided the 13 T cell receptor beta chains below, sequenced in a study of blood T cell repertoires in COVID-19. The method was immunoSEQ multiplex PCR; TCRdb's version includes in-frame clones alone and lacks a portion of them. The sample holds some 170,000 clones; over 65% are singletons and the top ten take 7% to 9%. Input material: peripheral blood. These receptors were collected from a man aged 55 to 70 with acute or convalescent COVID-19.

The CDR3 loop is CSVDGGRGGETQYF. The CDR3, as DNA: TGCAGCGTTGATGGCGGCCGGGGAGGGGAGACCCAGTACTTC. The chain employs TRBV29-1 and TRBJ2-5; 7 bases line up with TRBD2. Germline values: CDR1 SQVTM, CDR2 ANQGSEA. The CDR3 is 14 amino acids. The trim removed 3 bases at V and 5 bases at J, leaving 9 bases unmatched.

V and J are TRBV4-1 and TRBJ2-7; weak D call: TRBD2 (5 bases). V was shortened by 5 bases and J by 7 bases, with 21 bases between the two germline ends. Germline CDR1 and CDR2: MGHRA and YSYEKL. CDR3 length: 15 residues. The CDR3 DNA is TGCGCCAGCAGCGCACGAACCCTACCACCGGGGGAGCAGTACTTC. It specifies CASSARTLPPGEQYF.

This clone appeared a few times. This chain uses TRBV2 with TRBJ2-1, with 8 bases lining up with TRBD2. Germline-derived CDR1 and CDR2 are SNHLY and FYNNEI. This CDR3 region has 16 residues. Trimming at V came to 3 bases and at J to 1 base, leaving 5 bases not matched to a gene. The chain's CDR3 is CASSDLAGRSYNEQFF. CDR3 in DNA: TGTGCCAGCAGTGACTTAGCGGGGAGGTCCTACAATGAGCAGTTCTTC.

This clone was detected a few times. V is TRBV5-1 and J is TRBJ1-6; possible D gene TRBD1, 5 bases. The germline V gene has CDR1 SGHRS and CDR2 YFSETQ. V gave up 0 bases and J gave up 8 bases, with 15 bases separating them. The CDR3 is 16 residues long. CDR3 sequence: CASSLEIQGNDSPLHF. CDR3 DNA: TGCGCCAGCAGCTTGGAGATCCAGGGCAACGATTCACCCCTCCACTTT.

The rearrangement joins TRBV7-8 to TRBJ2-5, with 8 bases that match TRBD1. With V trimmed by 3 bases and J by 3 bases, 0 bases remained unmatched. The CDR3 totals 13 residues. The germline gives CDR1 SGHVS, CDR2 FQNEAQ. The CDR3 DNA reads as TGTGCCAGCAGCTTGACAGGGGAAGAGACCCAGTACTTC. This codes for CASSLTGEETQYF.

J is TRBJ2-5 and V is TRBV30; the D is unclear. CDR1 and CDR2 from the germline V gene are GTSNPN and SVGIG (reference sequence). The germline V and J ends were trimmed by 3 bases and 7 bases, with 9 bases remaining between them. The CDR3 totals 11 residues. In DNA form, the CDR3 reads TGTGCCTGGAGCCTCTCAGGGACCCAGTACTTC. Its translation: CAWSLSGTQYF.

This chain links TRBV20-1 with TRBJ2-3; weak D call: TRBD1 (7 bases). Germline loops: CDR1 DFQATT, CDR2 SNEGSKA (reference sequence). The V gene lost 3 bases and the J gene lost 4 bases, with 17 bases spanning the gap. The CDR3 totals 15 residues. The CDR3 loop reads CSASEAGGGADTQYF. For the CDR3, the DNA is TGCAGTGCTAGTGAGGCAGGGGGAGGCGCAGATACGCAGTATTTT.

This clone was seen once. J is TRBJ1-5 and V is TRBV6-5; D unresolved. The length of the CDR3 is 13 residues. Trimming pared 5 bases from V and 3 bases from J, leaving 8 bases between. CDR1 MNHEY and CDR2 SVGAGI come from the germline V gene. The CDR3 region is CASSPMANQPQHF. The CDR3 nucleotides read TGTGCCAGCAGTCCAATGGCCAATCAGCCCCAGCATTTT.

This clone was seen a handful of times. The rearrangement joins TRBV7-9 to TRBJ1-4; 8 nucleotides match TRBD1. Germline trimming cut 2 bases from V and 8 bases from J; bases unmatched to any gene: 13. The length of the CDR3 is 17 residues. Germline V gives CDR1 SEHNR, CDR2 FQNEAQ (reference sequence). The CDR3 spells CASSLYPGGPFDEKLFF. The CDR3 region has the DNA TGTGCCAGCAGCTTATACCCAGGGGGCCCATTTGACGAAAAACTGTTTTTT.

The CDR3 loop reads CASQPGGNQPQHF. DNA for the CDR3: TGTGCCTCCCAGCCGGGTGGCAATCAGCCCCAGCATTTT. V gene TRBV6-5 combines with J gene TRBJ1-5, with unresolved D. Trimming stripped 11 bases from V and 2 bases from J, with 13 bases between. The V gene's germline CDR1 is MNHEY and CDR2 SVGAGI. This CDR3 has 13 residues.

The chain employs TRBV13 and TRBJ2-3, with TRBD1 identical over 7 bases. Germline V gene lookup returns CDR1 PRHDT and CDR2 FYEKMQ (reference sequence). V shed 0 bases, J shed 2 bases, and the junction held 5 bases outside the gene matches. CDR3 length: 16 residues. The CDR3 is CASSLGGTDLTDTQYF. DNA for the CDR3: TGTGCCAGCAGCTTAGGAGGGACAGACCTCACAGATACGCAGTATTTT.

The rearrangement uses TRBV5-1 and TRBJ1-2; 8 nucleotides align to TRBD1. V lost 4 bases, J lost 6 bases, and 8 bases stayed unmatched. This CDR3 has 14 amino acids. Germline V gene sequence: CDR1 SGHRS, CDR2 YFSETQ. The CDR3 loop is CASSIGQGRHGYTF. CDR3 bases: TGCGCCAGCAGCATCGGACAGGGTCGGCATGGCTACACCTTC.

The genes are TRBV3-1 (or the pseudogene TRBV3-2) and TRBJ2-6, with D uncertain. The CDR3 loop spans 13 amino acids. Trimming removed 7 bases at V and 0 bases at J, with 4 bases between. Per the germline V gene, CDR1 is LGHDT and CDR2 is YNNKEL (reference sequence). The CDR3 nucleotides are TGTGCCAGCACCCGCTCTGGGGCCAACGTCCTGACTTTC. Residues: CASTRSGANVLTF.